The entry below describes one TCR beta chain. Other nucleotide sequences from this sample produce the same CDR3. It was with 60 Vbeta and 13 Jbeta primers that the PCR ran. Sequencing was performed with immunoSEQ multiplex PCR; in TCRdb, only in-frame clones are kept and a portion is missing. The sample shows about 160,000 clones, around 75% of them seen only once. This CDR3 spans 15 amino acids. V was clipped by 1 base and J by 4 bases; unmatched bases: 1. Germline CDR1 reads SGHNT; CDR2 reads YYREEE (reference sequence). The data derive from a study of cytomegalovirus exposure and HLA in healthy donors.

The source of this sequence is a male donor in good health and CMV-seronegative. Sequencing was performed on PBMCs. The rearrangement joins TRBV5-4 to TRBJ2-3, with 12 positions matching TRBD2. The CDR3 loop is CASSLWTSGADTQYF. The CDR3 bases are TGTGCCAGCAGCTTGTGGACTAGCGGGGCAGATACGCAGTATTTT.